This passage covers 13 T cell receptor beta chains from one sample sequenced in a study of chemoradiotherapy in HPV16-positive cancers. Profiling relied on immunoSEQ multiplex PCR, and the TCRdb table lists in-frame clones only, not all of them. The repertoire holds roughly 25,000 clones, with roughly 94% as singletons. Sampling was performed from a patient who underwent chemoradiotherapy. The source of these receptors is a human donor with HPV-associated anogenital cancer.

The V and J genes are TRBV4-1 and TRBJ1-4; D is perhaps TRBD1 (6 bases). V lost 8 bases and J lost 0, with 13 bases in between. This CDR3 is 15 amino acids long. Germline values: CDR1 MGHRA, CDR2 YSYEKL. The CDR3: CASGTTGTTNEKLFF. The CDR3 nucleotides are TGCGCCAGCGGTACAACAGGGACAACTAATGAAAAACTGTTTTTT.

The chain recombines TRBV27 with TRBJ1-1; D unresolved. The V end was cut by 2 bases, the J end by 2 bases, with 12 bases between. The germline V gene encodes CDR1 MNHEY and CDR2 SMNVEV (reference sequence). This CDR3 comprises 15 residues. CDR3 nucleotide sequence: TGTGCCAGCAGTTTAGATGGGCAGTTAAACACTGAAGCTTTCTTT. This sequence encodes CASSLDGQLNTEAFF.

The rearrangement joins TRBV19 to TRBJ1-5, with D maybe TRBD1 (5 bases). Between the trimmed V and J ends, which lost 3 bases and 3 bases, there was a span of 9 bases. The CDR3 totals 14 residues. From germline, CDR1 is LNHDA and CDR2 SQIVND (reference sequence). The CDR3 loop is CASSIGGNNQPQHF. CDR3 DNA: TGTGCCAGTAGTATCGGGGGGAACAATCAGCCCCAGCATTTT.

The CDR3 sequence: CASNIYDRGPEAFF. The CDR3 DNA follows: TGCGCCAGCAATATTTACGACAGGGGCCCTGAAGCTTTCTTT. The gene calls are TRBV5-1 and TRBJ1-1; TRBD1 agrees at 8 bases. This CDR3 is 14 amino acids long. In germline, CDR1 is SGHRS, CDR2 YFSETQ. Trimming took 6 bases from V and 6 from J; bases not matched to a gene: 10. The whole variable domain, remainder taken from reference TRBV5-1 and TRBJ1-1, is KAGVTQTPRYLIKTRGQQVTLSCSPISGHRSVSWYQQTPGQGLQFLFEYFSETQRNKGNFPGRFSGRQFSNSRSEMNVSTLELGDSALYLCASNIYDRGPEAFFGQGTRLTVV.

CDR3 bases: TGTGCCAGCAGCTCTCTACATACTAGCGGGAGATACAATGAGCAGTTCTTC. Translated: CASSSLHTSGRYNEQFF. The chain uses TRBV7-9 and TRBJ2-1; 11 bases are shared with TRBD2. This CDR3 is 17 amino acids long. The germline V gene encodes CDR1 SEHNR and CDR2 FQNEAQ (reference sequence). The ends lost 4 bases at V and 4 bases at J; junction bases unmatched: 9.

V gene TRBV2 combines with J gene TRBJ1-5; 8 nucleotides agree with TRBD1. Germline CDR1 reads SNHLY; CDR2 reads FYNNEI. The length of the CDR3 is 16 residues. Losses at the gene ends were 6 bases for V and 4 bases for J; bases not matched to a gene: 11. In DNA form, the CDR3 reads TGTGCCAGCAGGGGAATCCAGGGGGCGCCTAATCAGCCCCAGCATTTT. Translation gives CASRGIQGAPNQPQHF. Full variable domain (remainder filled in from reference TRBV2 and TRBJ1-5): EPEVTQTPSHQVTQMGQEVILRCVPISNHLYFYWYRQILGQKVEFLVSFYNNEISEKSEIFDDQFSVERPDGSNFTLKIRSTKLEDSAMYFCASRGIQGAPNQPQHFGDGTRLSIL.

This rearrangement joins TRBV5-1 to TRBJ2-1; TRBD2 is a possible D gene (5 bases). The CDR3 is made up of 14 amino acids. CDR1 SGHRS and CDR2 YFSETQ come from the germline V gene. With 2 bases removed from V and 0 bases from J, the gap between germline ends came to 6 bases. The CDR3, as DNA: TGCGCCAGCAGCTTAGCGGACTCCTACAATGAGCAGTTCTTC. It encodes CASSLADSYNEQFF. Complete variable domain (other parts from reference TRBV5-1 and TRBJ2-1): KAGVTQTPRYLIKTRGQQVTLSCSPISGHRSVSWYQQTPGQGLQFLFEYFSETQRNKGNFPGRFSGRQFSNSRSEMNVSTLELGDSALYLCASSLADSYNEQFFGPGTRLTVL.

V gene TRBV5-1 combines with J gene TRBJ2-7, with TRBD2 identical over 11 bases. After removal of 4 bases from V and 6 bases from J, the junction contained 6 bases not matched to a gene. Germline values: CDR1 SGHRS, CDR2 YFSETQ. The CDR3 contains 14 residues. CDR3 sequence reads: CASSLLAGEGEQYF. As DNA, the CDR3 is TGCGCCAGCAGCCTACTAGCGGGAGAGGGCGAGCAGTACTTC.

The chain carries TRBV6-6 and TRBJ2-7, with D possibly being TRBD1 (5 bases). Between the trimmed V and J ends, which lost 9 bases and 3 bases, there was a span of 12 bases. Germline V gene data show CDR1 as MNHNY and CDR2 as SVGAGI (reference sequence). CDR3 size: 12 residues. The CDR3 DNA sequence: TGTGCCAGTCGGCAGGACAACTACGAGCAGTACTTC. Its translation: CASRQDNYEQYF.

The V call is TRBV5-1, the J call TRBJ2-7; D unresolved. This CDR3 has 13 residues. V was cut by 3 bases and J by 2 bases, with 9 bases left in between. CDR1 is SGHRS and CDR2 is YFSETQ in the germline V gene. The CDR3 region is CASSWDGAYEQYF. The CDR3 bases are TGCGCCAGCAGCTGGGATGGGGCCTACGAGCAGTACTTC. Supplemented by reference TRBV5-1 and TRBJ2-7, the full variable domain reads KAGVTQTPRYLIKTRGQQVTLSCSPISGHRSVSWYQQTPGQGLQFLFEYFSETQRNKGNFPGRFSGRQFSNSRSEMNVSTLELGDSALYLCASSWDGAYEQYFGPGTRLTVT.

The chain joins TRBV10-3 to TRBJ1-1; a possible D gene is TRBD1 (6 bases). From germline, CDR1 is ENHRY and CDR2 SYGVKD. V lost 9 bases and J lost 1, with 12 bases in between. This CDR3 is 13 amino acids long. CDR3: CAISDSPNTEAFF. The CDR3 DNA is TGTGCCATTTCGGACAGTCCGAACACTGAAGCTTTCTTT.

The CDR3 bases are TGTGCCAGCGGGGGACAGGGGATCGCATTGAGCTCCTACAATGAGCAGTTCTTC. It encodes CASGGQGIALSSYNEQFF. The chain employs TRBV18 and TRBJ2-1, with 10 bases identical to TRBD1. V shed 8 bases, J shed 0 bases, and the junction held 13 bases outside the gene matches. The germline CDR1 and CDR2 sequences are KGHSH and LQKENI. CDR3 length equals 18 residues.

The V gene is TRBV27, the J gene TRBJ2-2; a possible D gene is TRBD2 (5 bases). Germline V gene sequence: CDR1 MNHEY, CDR2 SMNVEV (reference sequence). V shed 6 bases and J shed 6 bases, with 17 bases lying between them. The CDR3 has 15 amino acids. The CDR3 nucleotides read TGTGCCAGCAGCCCCCTCGGGGAAGGAGCCGGGGAGCTGTTTTTT. Residues: CASSPLGEGAGELFF.